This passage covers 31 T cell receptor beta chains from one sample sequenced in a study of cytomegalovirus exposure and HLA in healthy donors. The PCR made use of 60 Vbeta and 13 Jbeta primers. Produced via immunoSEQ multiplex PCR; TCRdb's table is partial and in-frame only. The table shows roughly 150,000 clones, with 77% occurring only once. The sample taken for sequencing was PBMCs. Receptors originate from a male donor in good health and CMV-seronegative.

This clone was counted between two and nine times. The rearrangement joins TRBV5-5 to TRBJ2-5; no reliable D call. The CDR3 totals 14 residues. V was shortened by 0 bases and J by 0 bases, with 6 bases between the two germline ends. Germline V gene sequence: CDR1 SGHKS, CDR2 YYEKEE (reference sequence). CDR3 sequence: CASSLGQNQETQYF. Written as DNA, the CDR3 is TGTGCCAGCAGCTTGGGGCAGAACCAAGAGACCCAGTACTTC.

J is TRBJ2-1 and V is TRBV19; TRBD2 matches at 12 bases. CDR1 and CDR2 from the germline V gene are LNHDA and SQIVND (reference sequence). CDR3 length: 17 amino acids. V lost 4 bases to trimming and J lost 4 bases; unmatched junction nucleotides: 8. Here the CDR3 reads CASSRLAGGPGYNEQFF. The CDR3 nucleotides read TGTGCCAGTAGTAGGCTAGCGGGGGGGCCAGGGTACAATGAGCAGTTCTTC.

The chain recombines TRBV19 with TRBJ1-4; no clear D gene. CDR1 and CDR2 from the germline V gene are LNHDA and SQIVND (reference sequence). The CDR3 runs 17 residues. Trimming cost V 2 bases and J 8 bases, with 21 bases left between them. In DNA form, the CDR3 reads TGTGCCAGTAGTATATCCCCAGGCTCCCGGATTGGAGAAAAACTGTTTTTT. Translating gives CASSISPGSRIGEKLFF.

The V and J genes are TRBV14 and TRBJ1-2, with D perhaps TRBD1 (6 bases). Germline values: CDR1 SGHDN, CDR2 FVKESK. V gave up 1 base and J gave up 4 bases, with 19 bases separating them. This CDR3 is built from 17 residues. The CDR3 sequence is CASSQVGGRYPFYGYTF. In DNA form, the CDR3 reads TGTGCCAGCAGCCAAGTGGGGGGGCGATACCCCTTCTATGGCTACACCTTC.

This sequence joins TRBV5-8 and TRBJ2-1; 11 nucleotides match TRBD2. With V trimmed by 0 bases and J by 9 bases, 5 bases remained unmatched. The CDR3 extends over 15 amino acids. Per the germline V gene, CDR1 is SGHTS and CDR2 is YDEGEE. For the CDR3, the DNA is TGTGCCAGCAGCTTGGCCCTAGCGGGAGGAGGTGAGCAGTTCTTC. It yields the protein CASSLALAGGGEQFF.

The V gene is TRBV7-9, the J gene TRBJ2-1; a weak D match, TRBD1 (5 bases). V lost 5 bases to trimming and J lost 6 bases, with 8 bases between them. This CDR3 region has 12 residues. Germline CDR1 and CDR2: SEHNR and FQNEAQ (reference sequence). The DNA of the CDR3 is TGTGCCAGCAGCAAGACAGCCAATGAGCAGTTCTTC. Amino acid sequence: CASSKTANEQFF.

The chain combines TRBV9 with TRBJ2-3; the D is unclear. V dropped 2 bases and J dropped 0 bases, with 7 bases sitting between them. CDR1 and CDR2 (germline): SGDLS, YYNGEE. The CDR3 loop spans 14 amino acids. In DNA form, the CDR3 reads TGTGCCAGCAGCGTTGACGGGAGCACAGATACGCAGTATTTT. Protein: CASSVDGSTDTQYF.

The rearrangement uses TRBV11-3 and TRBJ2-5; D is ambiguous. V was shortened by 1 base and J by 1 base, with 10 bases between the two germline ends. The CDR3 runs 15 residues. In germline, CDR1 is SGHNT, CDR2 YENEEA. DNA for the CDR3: TGTGCCAGCAGCTTAGGCCGAGCCGCCCAAGAGACCCAGTACTTC. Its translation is CASSLGRAAQETQYF.

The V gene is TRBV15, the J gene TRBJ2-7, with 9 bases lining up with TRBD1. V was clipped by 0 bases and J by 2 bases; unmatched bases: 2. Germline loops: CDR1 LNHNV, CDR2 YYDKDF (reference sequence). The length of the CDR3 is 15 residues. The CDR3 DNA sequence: TGTGCCACCAGCAGAGAGGGGACAGGGCCCTACGAGCAGTACTTC. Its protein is CATSREGTGPYEQYF.

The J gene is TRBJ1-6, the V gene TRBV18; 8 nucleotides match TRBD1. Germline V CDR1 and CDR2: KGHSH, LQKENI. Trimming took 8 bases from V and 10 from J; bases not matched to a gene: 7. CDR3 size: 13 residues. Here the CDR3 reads CASVTGEGSPLHF. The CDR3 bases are TGTGCCAGCGTGACAGGGGAAGGATCACCCCTCCACTTT.

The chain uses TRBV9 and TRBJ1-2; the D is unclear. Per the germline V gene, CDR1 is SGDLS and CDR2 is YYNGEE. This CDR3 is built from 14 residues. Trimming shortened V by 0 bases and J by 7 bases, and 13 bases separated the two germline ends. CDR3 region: CASSVDNSRGGYTF. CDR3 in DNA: TGTGCCAGCAGCGTAGATAACTCCCGGGGTGGCTACACCTTC.

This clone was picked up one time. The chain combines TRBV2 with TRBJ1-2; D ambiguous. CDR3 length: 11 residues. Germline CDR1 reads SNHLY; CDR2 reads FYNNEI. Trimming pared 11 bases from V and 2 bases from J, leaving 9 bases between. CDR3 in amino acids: CARRENYGYTF. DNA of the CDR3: TGTGCCCGAAGGGAGAACTATGGCTACACCTTC.

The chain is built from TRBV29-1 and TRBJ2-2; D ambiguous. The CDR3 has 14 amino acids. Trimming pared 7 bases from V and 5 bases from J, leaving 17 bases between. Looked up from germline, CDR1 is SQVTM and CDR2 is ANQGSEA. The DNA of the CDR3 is TGCAGCGCCCGAGGTACATCGCGGACCGGGGAGCTGTTTTTT. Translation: CSARGTSRTGELFF.

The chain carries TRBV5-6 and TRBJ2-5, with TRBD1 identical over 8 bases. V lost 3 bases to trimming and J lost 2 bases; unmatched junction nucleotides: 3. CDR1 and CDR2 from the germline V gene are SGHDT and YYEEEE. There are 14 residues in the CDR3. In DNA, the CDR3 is TGTGCCAGCAGCTACGGGACAGGACAAGAGACCCAGTACTTC. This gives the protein CASSYGTGQETQYF. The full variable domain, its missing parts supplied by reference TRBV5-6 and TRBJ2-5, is DAGVTQSPTHLIKTRGQQVTLRCSPKSGHDTVSWYQQALGQGPQFIFQYYEEEERQRGNFPDRFSGHQFPNYSSELNVNALLLGDSALYLCASSYGTGQETQYFGPGTRLLVL.

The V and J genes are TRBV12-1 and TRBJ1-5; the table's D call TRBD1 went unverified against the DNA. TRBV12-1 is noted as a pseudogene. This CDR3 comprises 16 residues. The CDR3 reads CASKGLWDRGNQPQHF. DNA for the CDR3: TGTGCCAGCAAGGGGCTGTGGGACAGGGGCAATCAGCCCCAGCATTTT.

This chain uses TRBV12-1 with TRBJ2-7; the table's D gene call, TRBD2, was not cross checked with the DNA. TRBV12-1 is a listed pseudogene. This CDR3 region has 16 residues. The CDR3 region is CASSPRWTSGSYEQYF. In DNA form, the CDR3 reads TGTGCCAGCAGCCCGCGCTGGACTAGCGGTAGCTACGAGCAGTACTTC.

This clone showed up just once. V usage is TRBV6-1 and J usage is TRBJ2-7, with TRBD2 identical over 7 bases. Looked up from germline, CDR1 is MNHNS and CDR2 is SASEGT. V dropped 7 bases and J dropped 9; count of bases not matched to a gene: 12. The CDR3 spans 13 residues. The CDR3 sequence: CASTLADIRGQYF. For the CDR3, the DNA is TGTGCCAGCACGCTAGCGGATATACGAGGGCAGTACTTC.

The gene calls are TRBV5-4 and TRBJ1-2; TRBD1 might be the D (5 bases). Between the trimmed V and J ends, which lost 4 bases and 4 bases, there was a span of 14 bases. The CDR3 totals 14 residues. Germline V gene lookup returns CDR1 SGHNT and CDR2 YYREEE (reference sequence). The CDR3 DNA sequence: TGTGCCAGCAGCCATAGTGGGGGAGGCTATGGCTACACCTTC. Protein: CASSHSGGGYGYTF.

The CDR3 loop is CASSEPQEETSYEQYF. In nucleotides, the CDR3 is TGTGCCAGCAGCGAGCCCCAGGAGGAGACCTCCTACGAGCAGTACTTC. This chain connects TRBV7-9 to TRBJ2-7; the D gene is possibly TRBD2 (5 bases). V was shortened by 5 bases and J by 0 bases, with 17 bases between the two germline ends. This CDR3 region has 16 residues. The germline CDR1 and CDR2 sequences are SEHNR and FQNEAQ (reference sequence). The full variable domain, completed using reference TRBV7-9 and TRBJ2-7, is DTGVSQNPRHKITKRGQNVTFRCDPISEHNRLYWYRQTLGQGPEFLTYFQNEAQLEKSRLLSDRFSAERPKGSFSTLEIQRTEQGDSAMYLCASSEPQEETSYEQYFGPGTRLTVT.

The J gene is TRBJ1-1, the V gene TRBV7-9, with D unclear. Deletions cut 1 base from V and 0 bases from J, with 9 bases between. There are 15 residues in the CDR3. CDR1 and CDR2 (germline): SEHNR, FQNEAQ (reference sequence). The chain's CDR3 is CASSLGGYMNTEAFF. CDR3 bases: TGTGCCAGCAGCTTAGGAGGGTACATGAACACTGAAGCTTTCTTT.

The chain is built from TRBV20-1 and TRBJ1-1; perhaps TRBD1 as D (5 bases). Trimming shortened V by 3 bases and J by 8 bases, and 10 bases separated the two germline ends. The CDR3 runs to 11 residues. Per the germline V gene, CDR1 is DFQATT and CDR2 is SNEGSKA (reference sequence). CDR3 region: CSARTDREAFF. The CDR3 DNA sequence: TGCAGTGCTAGGACAGACAGAGAAGCTTTCTTT.

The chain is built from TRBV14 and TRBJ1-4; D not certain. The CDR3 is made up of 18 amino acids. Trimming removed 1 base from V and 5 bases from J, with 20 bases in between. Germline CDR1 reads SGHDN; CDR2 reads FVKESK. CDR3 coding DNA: TGTGCCAGCAGCCAAGCCCAGATCAGTAACAAGAGGAATGAAAAACTGTTTTTT. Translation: CASSQAQISNKRNEKLFF.

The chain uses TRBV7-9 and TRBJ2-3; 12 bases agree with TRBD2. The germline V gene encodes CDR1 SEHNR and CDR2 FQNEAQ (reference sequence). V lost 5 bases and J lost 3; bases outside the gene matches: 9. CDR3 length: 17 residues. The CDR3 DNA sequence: TGTGCCAGCAGCACCGGGGCTAGCGGGGGGGCTACAGATACGCAGTATTTT. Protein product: CASSTGASGGATDTQYF.

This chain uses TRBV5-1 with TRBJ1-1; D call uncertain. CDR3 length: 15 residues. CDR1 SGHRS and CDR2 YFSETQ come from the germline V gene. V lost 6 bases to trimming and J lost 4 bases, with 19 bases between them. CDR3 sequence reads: CASTLRPGVGTEAFF. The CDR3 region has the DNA TGCGCCAGCACCCTACGCCCCGGGGTGGGCACTGAAGCTTTCTTT.

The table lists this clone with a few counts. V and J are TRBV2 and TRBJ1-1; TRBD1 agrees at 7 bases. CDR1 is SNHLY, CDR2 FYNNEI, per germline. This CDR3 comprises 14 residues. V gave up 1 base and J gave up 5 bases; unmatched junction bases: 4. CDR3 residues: CASSEDRGRTEAFF. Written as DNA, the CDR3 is TGTGCCAGCAGTGAAGACAGGGGAAGGACTGAAGCTTTCTTT.

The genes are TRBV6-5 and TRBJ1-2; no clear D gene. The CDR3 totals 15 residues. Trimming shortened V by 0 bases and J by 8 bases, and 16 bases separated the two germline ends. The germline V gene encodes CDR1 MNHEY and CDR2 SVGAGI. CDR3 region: CASSYSLAGSMGYTF. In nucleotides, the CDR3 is TGTGCCAGCAGTTACTCGTTGGCAGGTTCGATGGGCTACACCTTC.

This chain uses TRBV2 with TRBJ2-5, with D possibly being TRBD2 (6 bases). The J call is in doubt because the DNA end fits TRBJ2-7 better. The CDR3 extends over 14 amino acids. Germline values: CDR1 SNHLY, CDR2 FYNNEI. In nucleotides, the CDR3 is TGTGCCAGCTGGGCCGGGCGGGGAGCCTACGAGCAGTACTTC. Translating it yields CASWAGRGAYEQYF.

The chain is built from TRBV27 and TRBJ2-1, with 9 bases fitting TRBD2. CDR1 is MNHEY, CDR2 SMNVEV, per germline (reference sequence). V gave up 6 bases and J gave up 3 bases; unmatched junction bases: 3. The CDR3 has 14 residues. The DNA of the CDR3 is TGTGCCAGCAGACTAGCGGGCTTCTACAATGAGCAGTTCTTC. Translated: CASRLAGFYNEQFF.

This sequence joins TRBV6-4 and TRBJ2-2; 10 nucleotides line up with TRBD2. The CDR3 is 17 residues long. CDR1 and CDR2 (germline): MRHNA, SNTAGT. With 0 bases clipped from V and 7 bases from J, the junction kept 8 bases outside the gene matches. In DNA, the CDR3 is TGTGCCAGCAGTGACTCAAATCTAGCGGGAGTTGGCGGGGAGCTGTTTTTT. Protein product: CASSDSNLAGVGGELFF.

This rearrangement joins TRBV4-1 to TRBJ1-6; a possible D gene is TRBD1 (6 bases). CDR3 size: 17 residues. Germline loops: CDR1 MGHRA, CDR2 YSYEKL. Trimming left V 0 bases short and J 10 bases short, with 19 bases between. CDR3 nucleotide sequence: TGCGCCAGCAGCCAAGATTACAGGGCGCACGGAGTGTCACCCCTCCACTTT. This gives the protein CASSQDYRAHGVSPLHF.

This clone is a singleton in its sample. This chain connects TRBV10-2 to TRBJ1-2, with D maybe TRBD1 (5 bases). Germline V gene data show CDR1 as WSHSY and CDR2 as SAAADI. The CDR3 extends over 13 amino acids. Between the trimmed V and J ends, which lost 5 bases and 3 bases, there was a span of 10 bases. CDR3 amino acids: CASSSQVHYGYTF. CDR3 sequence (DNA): TGCGCCAGCAGTTCACAGGTTCACTATGGCTACACCTTC.